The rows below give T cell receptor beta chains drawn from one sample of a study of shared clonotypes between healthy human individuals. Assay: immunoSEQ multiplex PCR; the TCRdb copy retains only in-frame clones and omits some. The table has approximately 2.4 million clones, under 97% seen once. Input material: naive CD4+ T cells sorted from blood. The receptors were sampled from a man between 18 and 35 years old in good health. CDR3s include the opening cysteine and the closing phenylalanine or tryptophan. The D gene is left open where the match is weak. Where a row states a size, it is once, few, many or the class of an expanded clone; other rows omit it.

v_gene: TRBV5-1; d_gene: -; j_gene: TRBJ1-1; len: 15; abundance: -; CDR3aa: CASSLDGGTNTEAFF; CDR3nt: TGCGCCAGCAGCTTGGATGGAGGGACGAACACTGAAGCTTTCTTT
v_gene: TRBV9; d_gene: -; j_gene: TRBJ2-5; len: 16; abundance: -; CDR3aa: CASSVGYSPVQETQYF; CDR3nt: TGTGCCAGCAGCGTAGGATACAGTCCCGTCCAAGAGACCCAGTACTTC
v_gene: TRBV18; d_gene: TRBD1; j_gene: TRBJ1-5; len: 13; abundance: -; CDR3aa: CASSPTGDQPQHF; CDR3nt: TGTGCCAGCTCACCTACAGGGGATCAGCCCCAGCATTTT
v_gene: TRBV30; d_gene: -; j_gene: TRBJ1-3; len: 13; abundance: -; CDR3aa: CAWSVGTGNTIYF; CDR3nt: TGTGCCTGGAGTGTAGGGACTGGAAACACCATATATTTT
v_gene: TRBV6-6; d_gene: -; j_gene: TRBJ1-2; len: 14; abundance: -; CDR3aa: CASSEQGLRGGYTF; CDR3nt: TGTGCCAGCAGCGAACAGGGACTTCGGGGTGGCTACACCTTC
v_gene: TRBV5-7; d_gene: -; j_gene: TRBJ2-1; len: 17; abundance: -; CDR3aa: CASSLAIQPSSYNEQFF; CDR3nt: TGTGCCAGCAGCTTGGCAATACAGCCAAGCTCCTACAATGAGCAGTTCTTC
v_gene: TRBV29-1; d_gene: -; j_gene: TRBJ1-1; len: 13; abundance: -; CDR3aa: CSVEGRVNTEAFF; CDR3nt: TGCAGCGTTGAAGGGAGAGTAAACACTGAAGCTTTCTTT
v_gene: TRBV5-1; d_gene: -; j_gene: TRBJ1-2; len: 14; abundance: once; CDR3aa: CASSLNTVEGGYTF; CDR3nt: TGCGCCAGCAGCTTGAATACCGTGGAGGGTGGCTACACCTTC
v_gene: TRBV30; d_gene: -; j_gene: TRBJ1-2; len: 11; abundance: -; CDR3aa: CAWSGVYGYTF; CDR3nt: TGTGCCTGGTCCGGAGTCTATGGCTACACCTTC
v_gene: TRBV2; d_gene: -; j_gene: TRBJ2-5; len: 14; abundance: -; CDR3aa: CASSDARGSETQYF; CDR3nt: TGTGCCAGCAGCGACGCAAGGGGGTCCGAGACCCAGTACTTC
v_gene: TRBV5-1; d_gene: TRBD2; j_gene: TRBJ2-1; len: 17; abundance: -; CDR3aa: CASSLVASGRAYNEQFF; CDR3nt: TGCGCCAGCAGCTTGGTGGCTAGCGGGAGGGCCTACAATGAGCAGTTCTTC
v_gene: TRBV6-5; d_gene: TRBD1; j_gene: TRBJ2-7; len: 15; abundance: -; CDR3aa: CASRPDGTGVYEQYF; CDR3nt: TGTGCCAGCAGGCCAGACGGGACAGGGGTCTACGAGCAGTACTTC
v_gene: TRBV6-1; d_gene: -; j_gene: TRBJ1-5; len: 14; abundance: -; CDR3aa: CASSAAGYSQPQHF; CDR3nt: TGTGCCAGCAGTGCGGCAGGGTACAGTCAGCCCCAGCATTTT
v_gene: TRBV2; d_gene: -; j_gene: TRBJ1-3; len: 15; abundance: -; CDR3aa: CASLAGLSSGNTIYF; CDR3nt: TGTGCCAGCTTGGCAGGCCTGAGCTCTGGAAACACCATATATTTT
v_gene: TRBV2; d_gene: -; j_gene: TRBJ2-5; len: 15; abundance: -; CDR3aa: CASSEALGRVQTQYF; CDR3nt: TGTGCCAGCAGTGAAGCGCTTGGCAGGGTACAGACCCAGTACTTC